The 28 T cell receptor beta chains below come from one sample, sequenced in a study of T cells in Graves' hyperthyroidism and ophthalmopathy. The TCR beta CDR3 regions underwent amplification using RNA transcripts as the source. First-round RT-PCR targeting the TCR CDR3 was performed with the HTBI primer set. Each CDR3 protein gets one entry after TCRdb re-called the multiplex PCR reads with MiXCR. The sample shows hundreds of thousands of distinct CDR3 sequences, less than 15% of them seen only once. Sequencing was done on a sample of blood. The source of these receptors is a woman aged 18-29 years with Graves' hyperthyroidism.

This clonotype occurred many times. This chain uses TRBV11-3 with TRBJ1-1; D uncertain. Germline V gives CDR1 SGHNT, CDR2 YENEEA. The germline V and J ends were trimmed by 3 bases and 4 bases, with 9 bases remaining between them. The CDR3 is 13 residues long. In nucleotides, the CDR3 is TGTGCCAGCAGCTTGGCGACCAGCACTGAAGCTTTCTTT. This encodes CASSLATSTEAFF. The entire variable domain, with the rest obtained from reference TRBV11-3 and TRBJ1-1, is as follows: EAGVVQSPRYKIIEKKQPVAFWCNPISGHNTLYWYLQNLGQGPELLIRYENEEAVDDSQLPKDRFSAERLKGVDSTLKIQPAELGDSAVYLCASSLATSTEAFFGQGTRLTVV.

V is TRBV7-9 and J is TRBJ1-5, with 11 nucleotides matching TRBD1. There are 16 residues in the CDR3. Trimming removed 5 bases from V and 2 bases from J; junction bases left unmatched: 5. Looked up from germline, CDR1 is SEHNR and CDR2 is FQNEAQ (reference sequence). The CDR3: CASSEDRGQGNQPQHF. The DNA of the CDR3 is TGTGCCAGCAGCGAGGACAGGGGGCAAGGCAATCAGCCCCAGCATTTT.

The J gene is TRBJ2-6, the V gene TRBV5-1; TRBD2 matches at 8 bases. V shed 6 bases, J shed 2 bases, and the junction held 4 bases outside the gene matches. Germline CDR1 is SGHRS and CDR2 is YFSETQ. The CDR3 spans 15 residues. CDR3 loop: CASTSGGTGANVLTF. The CDR3 coding sequence is TGCGCCAGCACCTCGGGGGGGACTGGGGCCAACGTCCTGACTTTC. Drawing the rest from reference TRBV5-1 and TRBJ2-6, the complete variable domain is KAGVTQTPRYLIKTRGQQVTLSCSPISGHRSVSWYQQTPGQGLQFLFEYFSETQRNKGNFPGRFSGRQFSNSRSEMNVSTLELGDSALYLCASTSGGTGANVLTFGAGSRLTVL.

The table lists this clonotype with many counts. This chain links TRBV2 with TRBJ1-2; D is unresolved. The CDR3 has 14 residues. The V gene's germline CDR1 is SNHLY and CDR2 FYNNEI. Trimming took off 6 bases at V and 4 bases at J, with 15 bases between the two ends. The CDR3 sequence is CASSRVTAGYGYTF. CDR3 bases: TGTGCCAGCAGCCGGGTAACCGCGGGCTATGGCTACACCTTC. Full variable domain (outside the CDR3, taken from reference TRBV2 and TRBJ1-2): EPEVTQTPSHQVTQMGQEVILRCVPISNHLYFYWYRQILGQKVEFLVSFYNNEISEKSEIFDDQFSVERPDGSNFTLKIRSTKLEDSAMYFCASSRVTAGYGYTFGSGTRLTVV.

This clonotype has only a few counts. In nucleotides, the CDR3 is TGCGCCAGCAGCCAGGTGAGGGGGATCAATCAGCCCCAGCATTTT. Translation gives CASSQVRGINQPQHF. The V call is TRBV4-1, the J call TRBJ1-5, with D maybe TRBD1 (6 bases). Germline V gene lookup returns CDR1 MGHRA and CDR2 YSYEKL. The CDR3 spans 15 residues. Deletions cut 3 bases from V and 3 bases from J, with 12 bases between.

This clonotype occurred many times. J is TRBJ2-7 and V is TRBV5-1, with D possibly TRBD2 on 6 matching bases. The CDR3 sequence is 17 residues long. The V gene's germline CDR1 is SGHRS and CDR2 YFSETQ. Trimming shortened V by 0 bases and J by 3 bases, and 19 bases separated the two germline ends. Written as DNA, the CDR3 is TGCGCCAGCAGCTTGGCCCAGCCCACAGGAGGGTACTACGAGCAGTACTTC. Its protein is CASSLAQPTGGYYEQYF.

In this sample, this clonotype turned up a few times. The V call is TRBV24-1, the J call TRBJ2-1; no definite D call. The germline V gene encodes CDR1 KGHDR and CDR2 SFDVKD. The V gene lost 2 bases and the J gene lost 10 bases, with 8 bases spanning the gap. The length of the CDR3 is 12 residues. As DNA, the CDR3 is TGTGCCACCAGTGATTCTAGGGTAGAGCAGTTCTTC. Translation: CATSDSRVEQFF.

The V and J genes are TRBV12-3 or TRBV12-4 and TRBJ2-4; a possible D gene is TRBD2 (5 bases). The V end lost 10 bases, the J end lost 3 bases, and 13 bases lay between the germline ends. The CDR3 runs 13 residues. The CDR3 region is CATGLWGKNIQYF. CDR3 in DNA: TGTGCCACCGGACTCTGGGGCAAAAACATTCAGTACTTC.

The chain couples TRBV9 to TRBJ2-4, with 9 bases fitting TRBD1. V was clipped by 3 bases and J by 6 bases; unmatched bases: 7. The CDR3 loop spans 15 amino acids. Per germline, CDR1 SGDLS and CDR2 YYNGEE. CDR3 region: CASSAQPGQGNIQYF. CDR3 nucleotides: TGTGCCAGCAGCGCCCAACCGGGACAGGGAAACATTCAGTACTTC.

This clonotype was seen at least ten times. The V call is TRBV6-2 or TRBV6-3, the J call TRBJ1-5; perhaps TRBD1 as D (5 bases). This CDR3 contains 16 residues. V lost 0 bases and J lost 4, with 13 bases in between. CDR1 and CDR2 (germline): MNHEY, SVGEGT. CDR3 residues: CASSYSGARRNQPQHF. In DNA form, the CDR3 reads TGTGCCAGCAGTTACTCCGGGGCAAGGAGGAATCAGCCCCAGCATTTT.

This clonotype was seen ten or more times. This chain links TRBV29-1 with TRBJ2-7, with 7 bases identical to TRBD2. CDR1 is SQVTM, CDR2 ANQGSEA, per germline. With 7 bases clipped from V and 2 bases from J, the junction kept 2 bases outside the gene matches. There are 11 residues in the CDR3. The CDR3 here is CSAGLAYEQYF. As DNA, the CDR3 is TGCAGCGCCGGACTAGCCTACGAGCAGTACTTC.

The genes are TRBV7-2 and TRBJ2-7; 8 bases agree with TRBD1. Germline assignment: CDR1 SGHTA and CDR2 FQGNSA. The CDR3 is 16 residues long. V shed 0 bases and J 3 bases; nucleotides not matched to a gene: 7. The CDR3 DNA follows: TGTGCCAGCAGCTTAGCGGGGCAGGGGGCAGGCTACGAGCAGTACTTC. This codes for CASSLAGQGAGYEQYF.

This clonotype was seen many times. CDR3 residues: CSAEQSYNEQFF. CDR3 nucleotides: TGCAGTGCGGAGCAGTCCTACAATGAGCAGTTCTTC. The chain recombines TRBV20-1 with TRBJ2-1, with D unresolved. V gave up 6 bases and J gave up 1 base, with 7 bases separating them. CDR1 DFQATT and CDR2 SNEGSKA come from the germline V gene (reference sequence). The CDR3 is 12 amino acids.

This clonotype has ten or more counts. The chain joins TRBV20-1 to TRBJ2-1; D unresolved. Germline V CDR1 and CDR2: DFQATT, SNEGSKA (reference sequence). Trimming cost V 0 bases and J 0 bases, with 24 bases left between them. CDR3 size: 20 residues. CDR3 sequence reads: CSARDHGRREQATSYNEQFF. The CDR3 coding sequence is TGCAGTGCTAGAGATCATGGTCGACGCGAGCAGGCCACCTCCTACAATGAGCAGTTCTTC.

At least ten counts were recorded for this clonotype. The chain recombines TRBV12-3 or TRBV12-4 with TRBJ2-7, with D perhaps assigned TRBD1 or TRBD2 (5 bases each). V was pared by 8 bases and J by 7 bases, with 24 bases between. The CDR3 extends over 15 amino acids. The DNA for the CDR3 is TGTGCCAGCGCTGACCTTTGGGGGTCAACGGGGGAGCAGTACTTC. Encoded protein: CASADLWGSTGEQYF.

This clonotype appeared a few times. The chain links TRBV4-1 to TRBJ2-4; tentative D call: TRBD2 (6 bases). CDR1 and CDR2 from the germline V gene are MGHRA and YSYEKL. This CDR3 is built from 16 residues. The germline V and J ends were trimmed by 0 bases and 3 bases, with 12 bases remaining between them. The CDR3 spells CASSQDRTTNKNIQYF. DNA of the CDR3: TGCGCCAGCAGCCAAGATAGGACTACTAACAAAAACATTCAGTACTTC.

This clonotype was seen only a few times. The rearrangement links TRBV7-3 to TRBJ2-2; TRBD2 aligns across 8 bases. This CDR3 has 17 amino acids. Trimming at V came to 2 bases and at J to 5 bases, leaving 10 bases not matched to a gene. Germline V gene sequence: CDR1 SGHTA, CDR2 FQGTGA. For the CDR3, the DNA is TGTGCCAGCAGCTTATTTTCCGGGAGGGCAAGTACCGGGGAGCTGTTTTTT. Amino acids: CASSLFSGRASTGELFF.

The gene calls are TRBV6-5 and TRBJ1-6, with D unclear. Germline V lookup: CDR1 MNHEY, CDR2 SVGAGI. V lost 0 bases and J 7 bases, leaving 16 bases between the germline ends. This CDR3 has 17 residues. The CDR3 nucleotides read TGTGCCAGCAGTTACTCGATTACTCCCGCGGGAAATTCACCCCTCCACTTT. Protein product: CASSYSITPAGNSPLHF.

This clonotype was counted between two and nine times. This rearrangement joins TRBV2 to TRBJ2-3; 13 bases agree with TRBD2. The CDR3 spans 18 residues. J was trimmed by 7 bases and V by 3 bases; bases with no gene match: 13. Germline V gene lookup returns CDR1 SNHLY and CDR2 FYNNEI. The CDR3 sequence is CASSDPSATSGRPYTQYF. The CDR3 DNA follows: TGTGCCAGCAGTGACCCCTCTGCGACTAGCGGGAGGCCATATACGCAGTATTTT.

This rearrangement joins TRBV4-2 to TRBJ2-1; unclear D gene. Trimming left V 0 bases short and J 7 bases short, with 10 bases between. Germline CDR1 is LGHNA and CDR2 is YNFKEQ. The CDR3 is 14 residues long. This CDR3 is CASSQDGAENEQFF. CDR3 sequence (DNA): TGTGCCAGCAGCCAAGATGGAGCTGAGAATGAGCAGTTCTTC.

This clonotype occurred a few times. V gene TRBV19 combines with J gene TRBJ2-1, with D perhaps TRBD2 (5 bases). V shed 1 base and J shed 9 bases, with 13 bases lying between them. The CDR3 consists of 14 residues. CDR1 is LNHDA and CDR2 is SQIVND in the germline V gene (reference sequence). Here the CDR3 reads CASSIAASSGEQFF. The CDR3 region has the DNA TGTGCCAGTAGTATAGCGGCTAGCTCCGGTGAGCAGTTCTTC.

This clonotype was seen repeatedly, ten times or more. The gene calls are TRBV7-3 and TRBJ2-1, with D perhaps TRBD1 (6 bases). CDR3 length: 13 residues. Looked up from germline, CDR1 is SGHTA and CDR2 is FQGTGA. V was trimmed by 1 base and J by 5 bases, leaving 6 bases between them. The CDR3 is CASSLNRDNEQFF. As DNA, the CDR3 is TGTGCCAGCAGCTTAAACAGGGACAATGAGCAGTTCTTC.

The J gene is TRBJ1-1, the V gene TRBV9, with a tentative D call TRBD1 (6 bases). This CDR3 comprises 16 residues. CDR1 and CDR2 (germline): SGDLS, YYNGEE. Trimming took off 4 bases at V and 0 bases at J, with 16 bases between the two ends. The CDR3 DNA reads TGTGCCAGCAGCCCTCGGACAGTACTGATGAACACTGAAGCTTTCTTT. Amino acids: CASSPRTVLMNTEAFF. Full variable domain (rest looked up from reference TRBV9 and TRBJ1-1): DSGVTQTPKHLITATGQRVTLRCSPRSGDLSVYWYQQSLDQGLQFLIQYYNGEERAKGNILERFSAQQFPDLHSELNLSSLELGDSALYFCASSPRTVLMNTEAFFGQGTRLTVV.

The sample holds many counts of this clonotype. The chain links TRBV30 to TRBJ1-4, with a weak D call TRBD1 (5 bases). The CDR3 loop spans 14 amino acids. The germline gives CDR1 GTSNPN, CDR2 SVGIG (reference sequence). Trimming left V 0 bases short and J 10 bases short, with 15 bases between. DNA of the CDR3: TGTGCCTGGAGTGTAAATCGGGGACCCGGAAAACTGTTTTTT. Translated: CAWSVNRGPGKLFF.

This clonotype has ten or more counts. V gene TRBV7-8 combines with J gene TRBJ2-5, with TRBD2 matching over 10 bases. The length of the CDR3 is 16 residues. J was trimmed by 4 bases and V by 2 bases; bases with no gene match: 7. Germline lookup yields CDR1 SGHVS and CDR2 FQNEAQ. The CDR3 coding sequence is TGTGCCAGCAGCTTAAGCGGGAGGGCCCGTCCAGAGACCCAGTACTTC. This sequence encodes CASSLSGRARPETQYF.

This clonotype came up many times. This chain links TRBV7-8 with TRBJ1-1; the D gene is possibly TRBD1 (5 bases). V lost 11 bases, J lost 1 base, and 14 bases lay in between. Germline V CDR1 and CDR2: SGHVS, FQNEAQ. CDR3 length equals 13 residues. The CDR3: CASRDGPNTEAFF. The CDR3 DNA sequence: TGTGCCTCCCGGGACGGCCCGAACACTGAAGCTTTCTTT. The complete variable domain, with remaining parts taken from reference TRBV7-8 and TRBJ1-1, reads GAGVSQSPRYKVAKRGQDVALRCDPISGHVSLFWYQQALGQGPEFLTYFQNEAQLDKSGLPSDRFFAERPEGSVSTLKIQRTQQEDSAVYLCASRDGPNTEAFFGQGTRLTVV.

This clonotype was counted ten times or more. The J gene is TRBJ2-7, the V gene TRBV28; TRBD1 or TRBD2 may be the D gene (5 bases each). V dropped 4 bases and J dropped 2 bases, with 15 bases sitting between them. The germline V gene encodes CDR1 MDHEN and CDR2 SYDVKM. This CDR3 region has 15 residues. The CDR3 loop reads CASSSTPGQAYEQYF. CDR3 sequence (DNA): TGTGCCAGCAGTTCTACTCCGGGGCAGGCCTACGAGCAGTACTTC. Drawing the rest from reference TRBV28 and TRBJ2-7, the complete variable domain is DVKVTQSSRYLVKRTGEKVFLECVQDMDHENMFWYRQDPGLGLRLIYFSYDVKMKEKGDIPEGYSVSREKKERFSLILESASTNQTSMYLCASSSTPGQAYEQYFGPGTRLTVT.

In its sample, this clonotype was seen a few times. This chain uses TRBV20-1 with TRBJ2-7; 7 bases are shared with TRBD1. The CDR3 runs 14 residues. V trimming: 2 bases; J trimming: 4 bases; junction bases outside the gene matches: 8. The germline V gene encodes CDR1 DFQATT and CDR2 SNEGSKA (reference sequence). CDR3: CSARSRTGIYEQYF. The CDR3 DNA is TGCAGTGCTAGAAGTCGGACAGGAATTTACGAGCAGTACTTC.